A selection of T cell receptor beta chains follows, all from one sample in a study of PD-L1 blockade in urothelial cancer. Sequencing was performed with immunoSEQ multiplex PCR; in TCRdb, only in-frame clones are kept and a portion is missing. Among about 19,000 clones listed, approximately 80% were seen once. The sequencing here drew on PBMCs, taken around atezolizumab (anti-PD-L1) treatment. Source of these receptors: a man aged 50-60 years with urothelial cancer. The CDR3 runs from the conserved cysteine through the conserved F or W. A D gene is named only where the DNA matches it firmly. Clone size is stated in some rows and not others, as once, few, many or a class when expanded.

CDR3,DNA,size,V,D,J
CASSLGQGAWETQYF,TGTGCCAGCAGCCTCGGACAGGGGGCATGGGAGACCCAGTACTTC,NA,TRBV14,TRBD1,TRBJ2-5
CASSATGGNQPQHF,TGTGCCAGCAGTGCCACAGGTGGCAATCAGCCCCAGCATTTT,NA,TRBV2,NA,TRBJ1-5
CASSILGRGTEAFF,TGTGCCAGTAGTATCCTCGGGCGGGGGACTGAAGCTTTCTTT,NA,TRBV19,NA,TRBJ1-1
CASSLAGLAGANNEQFF,TGTGCCAGCAGCTTGGCGGGACTAGCGGGAGCAAACAATGAGCAGTTCTTC,few,TRBV5-8,TRBD2,TRBJ2-1
CASSQMTGGNTIYF,TGTGCCAGCAGCCAAATGACAGGGGGAAACACCATATATTTT,few,TRBV28,TRBD1,TRBJ1-3
CASRPKASGQRLDQPQHF,TGTGCCAGCAGACCGAAAGCGTCGGGACAAAGGCTGGATCAGCCCCAGCATTTT,NA,TRBV27,NA,TRBJ1-5
CASSLGLDNYGYTF,TGTGCCAGCAGTTTAGGACTAGATAACTATGGCTACACCTTC,NA,TRBV6-5,NA,TRBJ1-2
CASWGRGDTQYF,TGTGCCAGCTGGGGGAGGGGCGATACGCAGTATTTT,NA,TRBV28,TRBD2,TRBJ2-3
CAWSVAGDQPQHF,TGTGCCTGGAGTGTAGCGGGGGATCAGCCCCAGCATTTT,NA,TRBV30,NA,TRBJ1-5
CASSPQGTGGDEQYF,TGCGCCAGCAGCCCCCAGGGGACAGGGGGGGACGAGCAGTACTTC,NA,TRBV4-1,TRBD1,TRBJ2-7
CASSVNYPSTDTQYF,TGTGCCAGCAGCGTAAACTACCCTAGCACAGATACGCAGTATTTT,NA,TRBV9,NA,TRBJ2-3
CARSSQGELNTEAFF,TGTGCCAGAAGCTCTCAGGGGGAATTGAACACTGAAGCTTTCTTT,NA,TRBV7-5,NA,TRBJ1-1
CASSLIGTSGNPSYEQYF,TGTGCCAGCTCACTCATAGGGACTAGCGGGAATCCGTCCTACGAGCAGTACTTC,NA,TRBV18,TRBD2,TRBJ2-7
CASSPVSSGNTIYF,TGTGCCAGCAGCCCAGTCAGCTCTGGAAACACCATATATTTT,NA,TRBV7-6,NA,TRBJ1-3
CASSFRDRGIYEQFF,TGTGCCAGCAGTTTTCGGGACAGGGGGATCTATGAGCAGTTCTTC,NA,TRBV27,TRBD1,TRBJ2-1
CASSSAGTGRVQPQHF,TGTGCCAGCAGTTCAGCGGGGACAGGGAGGGTTCAACCCCAGCATTTT,NA,TRBV27,TRBD1,TRBJ1-5
CASSYSGEVDTQYF,TGTGCCAGCAGTTACTCAGGGGAAGTCGATACGCAGTATTTT,NA,TRBV6-5,NA,TRBJ2-3
CASSYSSSGTTNEQFF,TGTGCCAGCAGTTACTCTTCTAGCGGGACCACCAATGAGCAGTTCTTC,NA,TRBV6-5,TRBD2,TRBJ2-1
CASSLLARHEQFF,TGTGCCAGCAGCTTATTAGCGCGTCATGAGCAGTTCTTC,once,TRBV7-3,NA,TRBJ2-1
CASSLATVSTEAFF,TGTGCCAGCAGCTTGGCCACAGTGTCCACTGAAGCTTTCTTT,NA,TRBV5-5,NA,TRBJ1-1